This TCR beta chain was retrieved from a study of blood T cells in healthy people across ages (dated by TCRdb to between 2014 and 2017). In terms of the full investigation: In model experiments, roughly one uniquely barcoded TCR beta cDNA molecule per two T cells was captured by template switching. Age-related changes in TCR beta repertoire diversity were measured in the study by deep sequencing normalized with unique cDNA molecular identifiers. Donors were grouped into four age groups: young (average roughly 17 years), middle-aged (under 40), aged (62) and long-lived (less than 85). To avoid experimental bias, donors of different ages were distributed randomly across sequencing lanes. Using the same blood draw, the study looked at two additional independent replicas of 1 million unique cDNA reads for two donors, one aged 18 to 30 and the other aged 80 or older. Results and caveats for the whole study, not just this receptor: As age increased, observed TCR beta diversity per million T cells dropped in a roughly linear way, and a significant reduction was already evident by age 40. Because profiling used bulk unsorted PBMCs, naive and antigen-experienced compartments could not be compared conclusively. Compared with the aged group, the long-lived group had more naive CD4+ T cells, fewer expanded clones and increased TCR diversity, a pattern suggesting age selection. Observed TCR beta diversity correlated strongly with the percentage of naive T cells measured by flow cytometry. Estimates of total diversity based on one million sequenced T cells were regarded as lower bounds and as underestimates. Because donor CMV infection status was unknown, age-related changes in expanded clonotypes were potentially confounded.

The CDR3 goes from the cysteine to the phenylalanine over 12 residues. Only the CDR3 DNA stays, 36 bases, in frame from base 1. Deletion took 8 bases off V and 2 bases off J, with a span of 10 bases between the germline ends. The germline V gene provides CDR1 ENHRY and CDR2 SYGVKD. To prepare the library, 5' RACE was applied. The sequencer was an Illumina HiSeq 2500. A second PCR of about 6 to 11 cycles was performed with a sample-barcoded 5' primer and a J-beta primer mix. A template-switch 5' adaptor carrying 12 random nucleotides introduced a unique molecular identifier onto each TCR beta cDNA molecule. Each sample yielded at least 2.5 million CDR3-containing paired-end reads. All of the RNA was converted into first-strand cDNA using the Mint cDNA synthesis kit, with a TRBC-specific oligonucleotide serving as the primer. Following uracil-DNA glycosylase treatment, all cDNA underwent a first 18-cycle PCR with the universal primers M1SS and BC2_uni_R. Under the source paper's analysis protocol: Each sample was normalized by randomly selecting 1 million high-quality reads, each carrying a distinct molecular identifier. Reads with shared molecular identifiers were discarded instead of being binned into consensus sequences. MiTCR, run with a Q25 quality threshold and the strictest error-elimination algorithm, handled CDR3 identification, clonotype clustering and error correction. A nonparametric unseen species model using Euler transformation provided a lower-bound estimate of total TCR beta diversity. TCRdb reprocessing: public reads trimmed at Q25 with fastp, clones called with MiXCR, in-frame beta chains kept. Each CDR3 protein appears once, grouped with its most common genes and DNA. The V and J calls reflect TCRdb's pipeline rather than the authors' work. Within this sample are hundreds of thousands of distinct CDR3 sequences, with more than 45% of them counted one time only. About 14% of the sample comes from the top ten.

Systemically healthy Caucasian individuals from Russia, over 30 in total and aged about 6 to 100 years, were included as donors. Each donor gave 9.5 to 10 milliliters of peripheral blood, drawn into EDTA-treated Vacutainer tubes. Ficoll-Paque density-gradient centrifugation was used to isolate PBMCs, with at least 7 million per sample. Trizol reagent was used to extract total RNA from the PBMCs, yielding at least 6 micrograms per sample. For every donor, flow cytometry on a PBMC aliquot measured the percentage of naive CD45RAhigh/CD27high T cells. This clonotype was seen once. Its specific antigen is unknown. Nothing much larger sits one base from this clone, and base qualities are not available. One read yields weak evidence.

Specimen: blood. The V and J genes are TRBV10-3 and TRBJ2-7; TRBD2 is perhaps the D gene, given 6 matching bases. This TCR was recovered from a woman of 80 years or more in good health. The CDR3 protein is CAIGSGAYEQYF. The bases are TGTGCCATCGGGTCGGGAGCCTACGAGCAGTACTTC.